This T cell receptor (beta chain) is from a study of cytomegalovirus exposure and HLA in healthy donors. Across the study: Roughly 180 million T cells yielded 100 million to 130 million unique TCR beta sequences, as an earlier analysis found.

The PCR employed 60 Vbeta primers together with 13 Jbeta primers. Assay: immunoSEQ multiplex PCR; the TCRdb copy retains only in-frame clones and omits some. The top ten hold about 5% of the sample, which has 100,000 to 150,000 clones, 60% to 85% seen once. The CDR3 length is 15 residues. The germline V and J ends were trimmed by 4 bases and 4 bases, with 15 bases remaining between them. Germline CDR1 SGHRS, CDR2 YFSETQ. The rearrangement joins TRBV5-1 to TRBJ1-5, with D possibly matching TRBD1 (5 bases). This clonotype was sampled from a man between 50 and 59 years old in good health and CMV-seropositive. Sequences were obtained from PBMCs. CDR3 in DNA: TGCGCCAGCAGCAGCCTTGCAGGGCCAAATCAGCCCCAGCATTTT. Amino acids: CASSSLAGPNQPQHF. Variable domain in full (rest from reference TRBV5-1 and TRBJ1-5): KAGVTQTPRYLIKTRGQQVTLSCSPISGHRSVSWYQQTPGQGLQFLFEYFSETQRNKGNFPGRFSGRQFSNSRSEMNVSTLELGDSALYLCASSSLAGPNQPQHFGDGTRLSIL.